This note documents a single TCR beta chain sequence. Its target is not known. The data were obtained in a study of Ad26.COV2.S vaccination and SARS-CoV-2 variants. General study points: TCR breadth and depth estimates may have understated total T cell responses. Substantial breadth was reportedly displayed by spike-specific CD8+ and CD4+ T cell responses after vaccination.

Treatment specified: about 20 received Ad26.COV2.S at low or high dose, single or two shots; 5 received placebo; per-sample allocation not given. All samples were drawn on day 63, counting from the first vaccine or placebo injection. An Ad26 vector that expressed Wuhan-strain SARS-CoV-2 spike constituted the vaccine. Here immunoSEQ multiplex PCR was the method, and the copy in TCRdb shows in-frame clones only, minus some. The sample consists of some 500,000 clones, approximately 89% of them appearing once. The V and J ends lost 1 base and 5 bases, in that order; junction bases with no gene match: 12. This CDR3 contains 18 residues. The V gene's germline CDR1 is MGHRA and CDR2 YSYEKL.

This receptor was obtained from a person between 18 and 59 years old who received the Ad26.COV2.S COVID-19 vaccine or a placebo. This chain joins TRBV4-1 and TRBJ2-5; 11 bases map to TRBD2. The material was peripheral blood, obtained in a trial of Ad26.COV2.S vaccine versus placebo. CDR3: CASSQANLLAGARETQYF. In nucleotides, the CDR3 is TGCGCCAGCAGCCAAGCGAACTTACTAGCGGGGGCAAGGGAGACCCAGTACTTC.